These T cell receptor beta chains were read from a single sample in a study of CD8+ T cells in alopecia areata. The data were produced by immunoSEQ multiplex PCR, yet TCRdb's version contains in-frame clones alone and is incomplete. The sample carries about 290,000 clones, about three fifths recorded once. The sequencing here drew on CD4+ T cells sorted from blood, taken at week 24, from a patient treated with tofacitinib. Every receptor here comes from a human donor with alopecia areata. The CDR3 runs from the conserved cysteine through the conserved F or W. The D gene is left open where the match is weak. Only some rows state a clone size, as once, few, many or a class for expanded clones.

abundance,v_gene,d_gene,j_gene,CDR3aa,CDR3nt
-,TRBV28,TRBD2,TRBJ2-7,CASSRAGGQSYEQYF,TGTGCCAGCAGTCGCGCGGGGGGCCAATCCTACGAGCAGTACTTC
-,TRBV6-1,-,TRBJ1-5,CASSEALDQPQHF,TGTGCCAGCAGTGAAGCCTTAGATCAGCCCCAGCATTTT
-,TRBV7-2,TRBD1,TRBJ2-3,CASSSGQGQKYF,TGTGCCAGCAGCTCCGGCCAGGGACAGAAGTATTTT
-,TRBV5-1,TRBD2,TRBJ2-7,CASSLTSGGYEQYF,TGCGCCAGCAGCTTGACTAGCGGGGGTTACGAGCAGTACTTC
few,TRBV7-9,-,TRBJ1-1,CASSLRDKNTEAFF,TGTGCCAGCAGCTTAAGGGACAAGAACACTGAAGCTTTCTTT
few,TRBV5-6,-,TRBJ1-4,CASSFAATEEKLFF,TGTGCCAGCAGCTTCGCAGCTACTGAAGAAAAACTGTTTTTT
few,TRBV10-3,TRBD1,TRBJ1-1,CAISGETGGSVTEAFF,TGTGCCATCAGTGGTGAGACAGGGGGCTCGGTAACTGAAGCTTTCTTT
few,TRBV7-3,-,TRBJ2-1,CASGKQGTHNEQFF,TGTGCCAGCGGCAAACAGGGTACACACAATGAGCAGTTCTTC
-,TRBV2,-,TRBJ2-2,CASKRFSGELFF,TGTGCCAGCAAGAGGTTTTCCGGGGAGCTGTTTTTT
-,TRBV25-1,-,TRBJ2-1,CASSEYAGDYNEQFF,TGTGCCAGCAGTGAATACGCAGGGGACTACAATGAGCAGTTCTTC
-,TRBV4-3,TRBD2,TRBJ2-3,CASSQDRVAGGDTQYF,TGCGCCAGCAGCCAAGATCGGGTAGCGGGGGGCGATACGCAGTATTTT
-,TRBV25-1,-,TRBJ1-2,CASSFSGGLYGYTF,TGTGCCAGCAGTTTCAGCGGGGGCCTCTATGGCTACACCTTC
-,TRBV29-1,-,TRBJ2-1,CSVDTDRSSYNEQFF,TGCAGCGTCGATACGGACAGAAGCTCCTACAATGAGCAGTTCTTC
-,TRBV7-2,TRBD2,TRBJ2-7,CASSLASGGSPYEQYF,TGTGCCAGCAGCTTAGCCAGCGGGGGGTCCCCCTACGAGCAGTACTTC
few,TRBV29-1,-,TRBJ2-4,CSVETGGSLAKNIQYF,TGCAGCGTTGAAACGGGCGGCAGCTTAGCCAAAAACATTCAGTACTTC
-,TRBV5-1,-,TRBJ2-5,CASSLGSGVQETQYF,TGCGCCAGCAGCTTGGGAAGTGGCGTTCAAGAGACCCAGTACTTC
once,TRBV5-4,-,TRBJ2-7,CASSLDRSYEQYF,TGTGCCAGCAGCCTGGACAGATCCTACGAGCAGTACTTC